This T cell receptor (beta chain) was sequenced for a study of blood T cell repertoires in COVID-19. Study details: Donors in the United States, Italy and Spain gave samples during acute or convalescent COVID-19. PBMCs, B-cell-depleted T cells, or T cells provided the cDNA or gDNA that made up the material.

Source study methods: Reference gene primer amplification gave nucleated cell count estimates. Sequencing was performed with immunoSEQ multiplex PCR; in TCRdb, only in-frame clones are kept and a portion is missing. V, J and clone size were drawn from that table, and D and trimming were deduced from the DNA. The sample lists fewer than 85,000 clones; around 90% were seen once. This TCR was sampled from a human donor in a cohort sampled during active COVID-19. Sample: peripheral blood.

The CDR3 region has the DNA TGTGCCAGCAGCTCCTCGGCTAGCGGGTACAATGAGCAGTTCTTC. Residues: CASSSSASGYNEQFF. This chain uses TRBV7-2 with TRBJ2-1, with 8 positions matching TRBD2. The J segment lost 4 bases and the V segment lost 4 bases, leaving 6 bases of the junction unmatched. The CDR3 runs to 15 residues. Germline-derived CDR1 and CDR2 are SGHTA and FQGNSA.